This T cell receptor beta chain is drawn from a study of T cells after yellow fever vaccination. Study in general: With SMART-Seq v4 Ultra Low Input, the fractions containing low cell numbers were prepared.

In its sample, this clonotype was seen many times. The CDR3 totals 16 residues. The V end lost 4 bases, the J end lost 5 bases, and 19 bases lay between the germline ends. Germline V gene sequence: CDR1 SGHRS, CDR2 YFSETQ. In making TCR cDNA, 5'RACE template switching added a universal primer site and UMIs to it. From the 5' RACE reads, TCRdb called clonotypes with MiXCR, one entry per CDR3 protein. The sample carries about 630,000 distinct CDR3 sequences, over 9% recorded once. The sequence was collected from a man aged 25 to 40 who received the YFV17D yellow fever vaccine. Specimen: PBMCs, collected on the day of the yellow fever booster vaccination. This chain connects TRBV5-1 to TRBJ2-1; tentative D call: TRBD2 (5 bases). CDR3 in DNA: TGCGCCAGCAGCCGCACCTCGGAGCGGTTCCACAATGAGCAGTTCTTC. Translated: CASSRTSERFHNEQFF.